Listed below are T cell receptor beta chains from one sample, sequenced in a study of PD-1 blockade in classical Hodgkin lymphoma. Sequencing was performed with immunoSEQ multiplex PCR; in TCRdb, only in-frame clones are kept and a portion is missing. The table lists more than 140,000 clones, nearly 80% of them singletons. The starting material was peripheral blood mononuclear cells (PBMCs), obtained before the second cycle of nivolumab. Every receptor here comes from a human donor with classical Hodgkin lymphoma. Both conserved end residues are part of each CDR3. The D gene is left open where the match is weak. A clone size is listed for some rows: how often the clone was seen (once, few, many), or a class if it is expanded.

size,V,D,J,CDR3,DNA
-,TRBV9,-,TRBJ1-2,CASSPDPGVYGYTF,TGTGCCAGCAGCCCCGACCCAGGGGTCTATGGCTACACCTTC
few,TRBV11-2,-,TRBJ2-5,CASSLQTTQETQYF,TGTGCCAGCAGCTTACAAACCACCCAAGAGACCCAGTACTTC
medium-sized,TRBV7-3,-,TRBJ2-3,CASSLNSLSTDTQYF,TGTGCCAGCAGTCTAAATTCACTTAGCACAGATACGCAGTATTTT
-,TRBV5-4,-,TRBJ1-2,CASSSPGGGGYTF,TGTGCCAGCAGCTCGCCGGGGGGTGGAGGCTACACCTTC
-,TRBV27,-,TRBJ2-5,CASSFVGETQYF,TGTGCCAGCAGTTTCGTTGGGGAGACCCAGTACTTC
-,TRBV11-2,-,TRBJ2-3,CASSLGGATDTQYF,TGTGCCAGCAGCTTAGGGGGGGCTACAGATACGCAGTATTTT
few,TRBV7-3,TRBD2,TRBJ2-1,CASSFGTRDSNEQFF,TGTGCCAGCAGCTTTGGGACTAGGGATTCCAATGAGCAGTTCTTC
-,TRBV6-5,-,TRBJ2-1,CASSYSYEQFF,TGTGCCAGCAGTTACTCGTATGAGCAGTTCTTC
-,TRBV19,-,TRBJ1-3,CASSIEGSGNTIYF,TGTGCCAGTAGTATAGAGGGATCTGGAAACACCATATATTTT
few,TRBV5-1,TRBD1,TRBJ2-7,CASSLGGQGLQYF,TGCGCCAGCAGCTTGGGTGGACAGGGACTTCAGTACTTC
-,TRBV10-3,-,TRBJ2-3,CATKTGYTQYF,TGTGCCACCAAAACAGGGTATACGCAGTATTTT
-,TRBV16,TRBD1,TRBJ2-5,CASSPGQGLNEETQYF,TGTGCCAGCAGCCCAGGACAGGGGCTAAATGAAGAGACCCAGTACTTC
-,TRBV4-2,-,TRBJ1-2,CASSQADGYGYTF,TGTGCCAGCAGCCAAGCCGACGGTTATGGCTACACCTTC
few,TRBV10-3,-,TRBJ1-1,CAIGSGYTEAFF,TGTGCCATCGGATCAGGGTACACTGAAGCTTTCTTT
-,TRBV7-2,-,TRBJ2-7,CASSPKVGTIALAPREQYF,TGTGCCAGCAGCCCCAAAGTGGGTACTATAGCGCTTGCCCCCCGCGAGCAGTACTTC
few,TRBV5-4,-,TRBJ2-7,CASSLAFEATYEQYF,TGTGCCAGCAGCTTGGCCTTCGAAGCAACCTACGAGCAGTACTTC
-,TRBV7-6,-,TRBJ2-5,CASSFQETQYF,TGTGCCAGCAGCTTCCAAGAGACCCAGTACTTC
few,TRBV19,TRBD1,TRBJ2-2,CASSPSGTVIPGELFF,TGTGCCAGTAGTCCCTCCGGGACAGTTATACCCGGGGAGCTGTTTTTT
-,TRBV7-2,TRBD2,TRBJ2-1,CASSSGLAWNEQFF,TGTGCCAGCAGCTCGGGACTAGCGTGGAATGAGCAGTTCTTC
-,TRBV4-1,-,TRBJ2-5,CASSQDRDPKETQYF,TGCGCCAGCAGCCAAGATCGGGACCCAAAAGAGACCCAGTACTTC
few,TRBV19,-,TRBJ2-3,CASSIGQGSTDTQYF,TGTGCCAGTAGTATTGGCCAGGGCTCCACAGATACGCAGTATTTT
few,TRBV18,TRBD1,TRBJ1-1,CASSQPGQGKGGF,TGTGCCAGCTCACAGCCGGGACAGGGCAAGGGGGGTTTT
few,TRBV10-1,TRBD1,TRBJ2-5,CASSEDPGQGKTQYF,TGCGCCAGCAGTGAGGATCCGGGACAGGGAAAGACCCAGTACTTC
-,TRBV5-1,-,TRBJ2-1,CASSLDGNNNEQFF,TGCGCCAGCAGCTTGGATGGCAATAACAATGAGCAGTTCTTC
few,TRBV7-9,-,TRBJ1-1,CASSLSNTEAFF,TGTGCCAGCAGCTTATCGAACACTGAAGCTTTCTTT
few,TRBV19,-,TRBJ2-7,CASSAGRPREQYF,TGTGCCAGTAGTGCCGGACGGCCACGCGAGCAGTACTTC
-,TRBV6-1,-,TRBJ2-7,CASSFRTEQYF,TGTGCCAGCAGTTTCCGCACCGAGCAGTACTTC